This TCR beta chain stems from a study of human T cells and chemical hapten exposure. At the level of the study: A 2 cm by 2 cm inner upper arm patch received 2% DPC for sensitization.

The table lists this clonotype with a few counts. TCRdb reprocessed the RACE reads via MiXCR and lists one record per CDR3 protein. The data contain approximately 400,000 distinct CDR3 sequences, approximately 5.1% of them singletons. Time point here: pre-sensitization, week 0. Treatment described: therapeutic diphenylcyclopropenone sensitization with weekly scalp DPC. Sequencing started from total RNA isolated from unfractionated whole blood. CDR3 size: 13 residues. The V end was cut by 1 base, the J end by 4 bases, with 7 bases between. Germline V CDR1 and CDR2: LGHDT, YNNKEL (reference sequence). The rearrangement joins TRBV3-1 to TRBJ1-2, with D hard to call. This material consisted of whole blood, taken in connection with sensitization to the hapten diphenylcyclopropenone (DPC). This TCR derives from a woman in her fifties or sixties with alopecia areata. Some clones in this sample may be carry-over from other donors' samples. For the CDR3, the DNA is TGTGCCAGCAGCCAAGGAGGCCCCTATGGCTACACCTTC. As protein: CASSQGGPYGYTF.